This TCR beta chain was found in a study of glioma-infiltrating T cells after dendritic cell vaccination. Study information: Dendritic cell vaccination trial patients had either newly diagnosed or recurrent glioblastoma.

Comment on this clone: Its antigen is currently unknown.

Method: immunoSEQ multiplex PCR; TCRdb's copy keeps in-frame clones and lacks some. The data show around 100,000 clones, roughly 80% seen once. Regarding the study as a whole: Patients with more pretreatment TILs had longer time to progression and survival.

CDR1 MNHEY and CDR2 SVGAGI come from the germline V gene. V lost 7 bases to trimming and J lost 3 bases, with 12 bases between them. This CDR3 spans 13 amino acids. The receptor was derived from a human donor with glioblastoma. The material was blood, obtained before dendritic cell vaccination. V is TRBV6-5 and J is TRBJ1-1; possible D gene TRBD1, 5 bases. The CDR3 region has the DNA TGTGCCAGCATGCTTCGGGGGGACACTGAAGCTTTCTTT. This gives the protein CASMLRGDTEAFF.